The TCR beta chain under discussion was sequenced for a study of low-dose radiotherapy and immunotherapy resistance in tumors. This clonotype was observed a handful of times. The germline V and J ends were trimmed by 9 bases and 3 bases, with 18 bases remaining between them. The CDR3 has 14 amino acids. Germline lookup yields CDR1 MNHNY and CDR2 SVGAGI (reference sequence). Sample time point: before trial treatment. TCRs were amplified for roughly 22 PCR cycles with a constant-region primer and V-primer adapter. One entry per CDR3 protein results from TCRdb running MiXCR on the reads. The table has fewer than 60,000 distinct CDR3 sequences, about an eighth seen once.

The rearrangement joins TRBV6-6 to TRBJ2-7; possible D gene TRBD2, 6 bases. This sample comprised PBMCs, obtained before treatment. The origin of this receptor is a female donor with ovarian cancer. The CDR3: CASSPFAGIYEQYF. The CDR3, as DNA: TGTGCCAGTAGCCCGTTTGCGGGAATCTACGAGCAGTACTTC.